Listed below are T cell receptor beta chains from one sample, sequenced in a study of cytomegalovirus exposure and HLA in healthy donors. TCRdb's table, derived via immunoSEQ multiplex PCR, lists solely in-frame clones and lacks some. There are approximately 170,000 clones in the sample; around 80% occur only once, and 4.9% lies in the top ten. The sample consisted of PBMCs. The receptors here all came from a male donor in good health and CMV-seronegative. CDR3s include the opening cysteine and the closing phenylalanine or tryptophan. D genes are given only for firm matches. A row's size may be missing; if present it is once, few, many or a size class.

>NA|TRBJ1-5|NA|16|TRBV19
TGTGCCAGTAGTTCCCGGGATTCTATGGGCAATCAGCCCCAGCATTTT
CASSSRDSMGNQPQHF
>NA|TRBJ1-4|NA|16|TRBV5-1
TGCGCCAGCAGCTTGAGGCAGGCCGTGACTAATGAAAAACTGTTTTTT
CASSLRQAVTNEKLFF
>NA|TRBJ1-1|NA|13|TRBV27
TGTGCCAGCAGGCTGGGTGGAGGCACTGAAGCTTTCTTT
CASRLGGGTEAFF
>NA|TRBJ2-4|few|13|TRBV14
TGTGCCAGCAGCCAACCCCCCTCGGGGGAGCAGTACTTC
CASSQPPSGEQYF
>TRBD2|TRBJ2-1|NA|16|TRBV7-2
TGTGCCAGCAGCCCCAGAGCGGGGAGGGCCGGTGGTGAGCAGTTCTTC
CASSPRAGRAGGEQFF
>NA|TRBJ2-1|NA|12|TRBV6-1
TGTGCCAGCAGAGACTACTACAATGAGCAGTTCTTC
CASRDYYNEQFF
>NA|TRBJ2-3|few|15|TRBV6-5
TGTGCCAGCAGTTACTCGCTAGGAAGCACAGATACGCAGTATTTT
CASSYSLGSTDTQYF
>NA|TRBJ1-1|NA|11|TRBV20-1
TGCAGTGCAAGACAGGACACTGAAGCTTTCTTT
CSARQDTEAFF
>TRBD1|TRBJ1-4|NA|15|TRBV4-1
TGCGCCAGCAGTCGGACAGGTGGGACTAATGAAAAACTGTTTTTT
CASSRTGGTNEKLFF
>NA|TRBJ2-2|few|17|TRBV19
TGTGCCACCCGGGGGGGGCGAGGGGGCGGTTGGCCCGGGGAGCTGTTTTTT
CATRGGRGGGWPGELFF
>NA|TRBJ2-7|NA|13|TRBV6-1
TGTGCCAGTGGACAGCGAACCTCCTACGAGCAGTACTTC
CASGQRTSYEQYF
>TRBD1|TRBJ1-1|few|15|TRBV6-5
TGTGCCAGCAGTTATTCCGGGACAGGGGACACTGAAGCTTTCTTT
CASSYSGTGDTEAFF
>NA|TRBJ2-1|few|11|TRBV29-1
TGCAGCGCGGCGGCCTACAATGAGCAGTTCTTC
CSAAAYNEQFF
>NA|TRBJ1-1|NA|13|TRBV11-2
TGTGCCAGCAGCTTCAGTGAGAACACTGAAGCTTTCTTT
CASSFSENTEAFF
>NA|TRBJ2-3|NA|14|TRBV27
TGTGCCAGCAGTTTAGCTAGCGGCACAGATACGCAGTATTTT
CASSLASGTDTQYF
>NA|TRBJ2-1|NA|15|TRBV9
TGTGCCAGCAGCGTAGGTCACGGGGTAGGCAATGAGCAGTTCTTC
CASSVGHGVGNEQFF